Each of the 9 T cell receptor beta chains below was sequenced from the same sample in a study of blood T cell repertoires in COVID-19. Clones were sequenced by immunoSEQ multiplex PCR, and TCRdb holds only the in-frame ones, with some missing. The table includes 130,000 to 150,000 clones, around 72% detected once. The sample taken for sequencing was peripheral blood. Receptors originate from an older woman with acute or convalescent COVID-19.

This sequence joins TRBV7-2 and TRBJ2-7; a possible D gene is TRBD2 (5 bases). The CDR3 contains 11 residues. The germline V and J ends were trimmed by 4 bases and 5 bases, with 6 bases remaining between them. Per germline, CDR1 SGHTA and CDR2 FQGNSA. The CDR3 reads CASSSRDEQYF. DNA for the CDR3: TGTGCCAGCAGCTCGAGGGACGAGCAGTACTTC.

The chain carries TRBV2 and TRBJ2-1, with 8 nucleotides matching TRBD1. The CDR3 spans 16 residues. Germline assignment: CDR1 SNHLY and CDR2 FYNNEI. J lost 2 bases, V lost 6 bases, and 9 bases had no gene match. The CDR3 DNA reads as TGTGCCAGCAGGGCCACCAGGGGGCAGGCCTACAATGAGCAGTTCTTC. Translation: CASRATRGQAYNEQFF.

A single count supports this clone. The chain links TRBV7-2 to TRBJ2-7; D is perhaps TRBD1 (6 bases). The V and J ends lost 5 bases and 9 bases respectively, with 14 bases between them. Germline V CDR1 and CDR2: SGHTA, FQGNSA. The CDR3 is 12 amino acids. The CDR3 DNA is TGTGCCAGCAGCCTCGGACAGACTGGGCAGTACTTC. Translating it yields CASSLGQTGQYF. The variable domain in full, completed from reference TRBV7-2 and TRBJ2-7, reads GAGVSQSPSNKVTEKGKDVELRCDPISGHTALYWYRQSLGQGLEFLIYFQGNSAPDKSGLPSDRFSAERTGGSVSTLTIQRTQQEDSAVYLCASSLGQTGQYFGPGTRLTVT.

This clone came up a few times. The chain joins TRBV11-2 to TRBJ2-7, with D possibly being TRBD1 (5 bases). The CDR3 has 15 amino acids. Germline assignment: CDR1 SGHAT and CDR2 FQNNGV. Trimming took 0 bases from V and 4 from J, leaving 13 bases between them. The CDR3 nucleotides are TGTGCCAGCAGCTTAGACCCAGGGCCTCTATACGAGCAGTACTTC. Translation gives CASSLDPGPLYEQYF. The full variable domain, with the rest looked up from reference TRBV11-2 and TRBJ2-7, is EAGVAQSPRYKIIEKRQSVAFWCNPISGHATLYWYQQILGQGPKLLIQFQNNGVVDDSQLPKDRFSAERLKGVDSTLKIQPAKLEDSAVYLCASSLDPGPLYEQYFGPGTRLTVT.

V is TRBV6-5 and J is TRBJ2-1, with D unresolved. In germline, CDR1 is MNHEY, CDR2 SVGAGI. Trimming left V 4 bases short and J 4 bases short, with 11 bases between. This CDR3 region has 14 residues. As DNA, the CDR3 is TGTGCCAGCAGTTCTAGTAGTGGTTACAATGAGCAGTTCTTC. Translating gives CASSSSSGYNEQFF.

This clone was seen a single time. This chain links TRBV28 with TRBJ2-1; the D is unclear. Germline CDR1 MDHEN, CDR2 SYDVKM. V gave up 5 bases and J gave up 10 bases, with 12 bases separating them. The CDR3 has 12 residues. Here the CDR3 reads CASSLLLREQFF. For the CDR3, the DNA is TGTGCCAGCAGTCTCCTTTTGCGGGAGCAGTTCTTC.

V gene TRBV19 combines with J gene TRBJ2-2, with 7 bases identical to TRBD1. The CDR3 spans 15 residues. The J segment lost 5 bases and the V segment lost 2 bases, leaving 5 bases of the junction unmatched. The germline gives CDR1 LNHDA, CDR2 SQIVND (reference sequence). The CDR3 loop reads CASSITTGRTGELFF. CDR3 sequence (DNA): TGTGCCAGTAGTATAACGACAGGGCGGACCGGGGAGCTGTTTTTT.

The rearrangement joins TRBV7-9 to TRBJ2-2; TRBD2 is a possible D gene (6 bases). This CDR3 has 15 residues. The V gene lost 5 bases and the J gene lost 6 bases, with 16 bases spanning the gap. CDR1 is SEHNR and CDR2 is FQNEAQ in the germline V gene (reference sequence). The CDR3 sequence is CASSPGLFEAGELFF. In DNA, the CDR3 is TGTGCCAGCAGCCCGGGACTGTTTGAGGCCGGGGAGCTGTTTTTT.

The gene calls are TRBV28 and TRBJ2-7; perhaps TRBD2 as D (6 bases). Trimming removed 7 bases from V and 6 bases from J, with 16 bases in between. The CDR3 length is 13 residues. CDR1 MDHEN and CDR2 SYDVKM come from the germline V gene. CDR3 in DNA: TGTGCCAGCAAGCTAGGAGGGCCTGGCGAGCAGTACTTC. This codes for CASKLGGPGEQYF.